The following is a TCR beta chain sequence with its context. What it recognizes is unknown. Roughly 0.45 to 1 ug RNA was reverse transcribed with random hexamers. One entry per CDR3 protein results from TCRdb running MiXCR on the immunoSEQ multiplex PCR reads. The sample carries about 94,000 distinct CDR3 sequences, roughly 94% recorded once. The source of the sample is a study of CD8 T cells in Susac syndrome. V dropped 6 bases and J dropped 0; count of bases not matched to a gene: 8. Germline CDR1 is MNHEY and CDR2 is SVGAGI. This CDR3 is 15 amino acids long. Study outcomes and limitations: In Susac syndrome, the CD4+ T cell repertoires did not show clonal expansion.

This chain joins TRBV6-5 and TRBJ2-7, with 7 bases that match TRBD1. Source material: CD4+ T cells from PBMCs. This TCR was recovered from a human donor with Susac syndrome. CDR3 nucleotides: TGTGCCAGCAGCTCCCCGACAGGGCACTCCTACGAGCAGTACTTC. This sequence encodes CASSSPTGHSYEQYF.